This T cell receptor beta chain emerged from a study of long-term antiretroviral therapy in people with HIV. Researchers report immunoSEQ v3.0 was run at survey level. Per sample, sequencing targeted about 40,000-50,000 T-cell genomes. TCRdb's table, derived via immunoSEQ multiplex PCR, lists solely in-frame clones and lacks some. The data contain under 15,000 clones, about 68% of them singletons. Study-level points and caveats: Missing from the dataset were any data on ART adherence, viral resistance or therapy changes. Versus controls, repertoires in people with HIV had narrower CDR3 length ranges. Repertoire composition at all time points was dominated by clones that had expanded before ART.

V lost 1 base and J 5 bases, leaving 21 bases between the germline ends. The CDR3 loop spans 16 amino acids. Germline V gene lookup returns CDR1 GTSNPN and CDR2 SVGIG (reference sequence). On this clone itself: Its antigen is undetermined.

V is TRBV30 and J is TRBJ2-7; D call uncertain. The TCR was taken from a man aged 35-49 years with HIV. The material was unsorted PBMCs, obtained just under 3.2 years before starting antiretroviral therapy. CDR3 amino acids: CAWSDSQQSLSDEQYF. In DNA form, the CDR3 reads TGTGCCTGGAGTGACTCTCAACAATCCCTCTCGGACGAGCAGTACTTC.